The present T cell receptor (beta chain) was sequenced within a study of T cell clones after liver transplantation. Across the whole study: TCRbeta sequencing after a pre-transplant mixed lymphocyte reaction identified graft-donor-reactive clones, later tracked in post-transplant blood. Tolerance: complete withdrawal held at least one year, liver enzymes staying within twice normal. As an antigen-independent comparator, third-party-reactive TCRbeta sequences came from pre-transplant mixed lymphocyte reactions. Until 12-24 months post-transplant, subjects got standard immunosuppression and no induction.

Looked up from germline, CDR1 is WNHNN and CDR2 is SYGVQD (reference sequence). CDR3 length: 13 amino acids. Trimming removed 4 bases at V and 4 bases at J, with 10 bases between. Assay: immunoSEQ multiplex PCR; the TCRdb copy retains only in-frame clones and omits some. The repertoire has 20,000 to 25,000 clones, 65% to 85% of them found once; the top ten carry roughly a third. The V call is TRBV10-1, the J call TRBJ1-1; no clear D. This specimen consisted of CD8+ T cells from blood, obtained approximately 52 months after liver transplant. This sequence was found in a human patient who received a liver transplant. Some T cells may be transferred from the graft donor. The CDR3 here is CASSASGTTEAFF. The DNA for the CDR3 is TGCGCCAGCAGTGCTTCGGGTACCACTGAAGCTTTCTTT.